The present T cell receptor beta chain was sequenced within a study of T-cell reconstitution after alpha-beta-depleted transplantation in children. Study observations and caveats: About two months after transplant, alpha-beta T cells reportedly came from several hundred expanded graft clones. Some patients' high day-60 TCRbeta diversity was attributed to recipient cells surviving conditioning.

Comment on this clonotype: Its antigen is undetermined.

The library targeted TCRbeta and was prepared with unique molecular identifiers. MiXCR, applied by TCRdb to the PCR reads, yields one record per CDR3 protein. The repertoire includes about 350,000 distinct CDR3 sequences, around 16% of them detected once, and about 41% sits in the top ten. V shed 5 bases and J shed 0 bases, with 14 bases lying between them. The CDR3 has 16 residues. Sequencing was performed on PBMCs, mostly from graft donor cells, taken 360 days after TCRalphabeta/CD19-depleted stem cell transplant. The chain employs TRBV12-3 or TRBV12-4 and TRBJ1-3, with D tentatively TRBD1 (6 bases). The source of this sequence is a male patient aged 2 to 9 who had a stem cell transplant for acute lymphoblastic leukemia, so the T cells may come from the graft donor. The CDR3 protein is CASSLETGTSGNTIYF. The CDR3 DNA follows: TGTGCCAGCAGTCTCGAAACAGGGACCTCTGGAAACACCATATATTTT.